The rows below give T cell receptor beta chains drawn from one sample of a study of cytomegalovirus exposure and HLA in healthy donors. Profiling relied on immunoSEQ multiplex PCR, and the TCRdb table lists in-frame clones only, not all of them. The sample has 100,000 to 150,000 clones, approximately 74% seen once; the top ten hold 3% to 5%. Sequenced input: PBMCs. The receptors come from a man aged 40-49 years in good health and CMV-seropositive. The CDR3 runs from the conserved cysteine through the conserved F or W. D genes are given only for firm matches. Rows may omit the clone size; those that give it use once, few, many or a size class.

j_call clone_size v_call d_call cdr3_aa cdr3_nt
TRBJ2-1 - TRBV27 TRBD2 CASSPLADSYNEQFF TGTGCCAGCAGTCCCCTAGCGGACTCCTACAATGAGCAGTTCTTC
TRBJ1-2 - TRBV7-9 - CASSLGGDMAVSTF TGTGCCAGCAGCTTAGGAGGGGACATGGCAGTTTCCACCTTC
TRBJ2-2 few TRBV15 - CATSGGARATGELFF TGTGCCACCAGCGGCGGTGCGCGTGCTACCGGGGAGCTGTTTTTT
TRBJ2-5 few TRBV7-8 - CASSPVAAEETQYF TGTGCCAGCAGCCCAGTTGCCGCGGAGGAGACCCAGTACTTC
TRBJ1-5 - TRBV7-6 - CASIPLENSNQPQHF TGTGCCAGCATCCCTCTGGAGAATAGCAATCAGCCCCAGCATTTT
TRBJ1-5 - TRBV29-1 - CSVRDNYNQPQHF TGCAGCGTTAGGGACAACTACAATCAGCCCCAGCATTTT
TRBJ2-7 - TRBV5-1 TRBD1 CASRTGFYEQYF TGCGCCAGTCGGACAGGGTTCTACGAGCAGTACTTC
TRBJ1-4 - TRBV15 TRBD1 CATSRGTGDGTNEKLFF TGTGCCACCAGCAGAGGGACAGGGGACGGGACTAATGAAAAACTGTTTTTT
TRBJ1-6 many TRBV5-5 TRBD1 CASSRGTGSTPLHF TGTGCCAGCAGTCGGGGGACAGGGTCGACACCCCTCCACTTT
TRBJ2-7 - TRBV7-8 - CASSLSYEQYF TGTGCCAGCAGCTTATCCTACGAGCAGTACTTC
TRBJ2-3 - TRBV10-1 - CASSEWGPGNTDTQYF TGCGCCAGCAGTGAGTGGGGGCCAGGTAACACAGATACGCAGTATTTT
TRBJ2-5 - TRBV27 - CASSSMRKARETQYF TGTGCCAGCAGTTCCATGCGGAAGGCCCGGGAGACCCAGTACTTC
TRBJ2-2 - TRBV14 TRBD2 CASSLGLGPGELFF TGTGCCAGCAGCCTCGGACTAGGGCCCGGGGAGCTGTTTTTT
TRBJ2-1 few TRBV7-6 TRBD2 CASMLAGGLPNEQFF TGTGCCAGCATGCTAGCGGGGGGGTTACCTAATGAGCAGTTCTTC
TRBJ1-1 - TRBV6-4 - CASSDSPGLNTEAFF TGTGCCAGCAGTGACTCACCAGGGTTGAACACTGAAGCTTTCTTT
TRBJ2-3 - TRBV7-9 TRBD1 CASSLAGQGTDTQYF TGTGCCAGCAGCTTAGCCGGACAGGGCACAGATACGCAGTATTTT
TRBJ2-1 - TRBV4-1 TRBD1 CASSQETGGYRNEQFF TGCGCCAGCAGCCAAGAGACAGGGGGCTATAGAAATGAGCAGTTCTTC
TRBJ2-3 - TRBV14 - CASSQDQGRADTQYF TGTGCCAGCAGCCAAGATCAGGGGAGGGCAGATACGCAGTATTTT
TRBJ1-2 - TRBV14 - CASSQDGDTFTNGYTF TGTGCCAGCAGCCAAGATGGGGACACCTTCACGAATGGCTACACCTTC
TRBJ2-2 - TRBV30 - CAWTEEAGQTGELFF TGTGCCTGGACCGAGGAGGCAGGCCAAACCGGGGAGCTGTTTTTT
TRBJ1-1 once TRBV27 TRBD1 CASSPQGFTEAFF TGTGCCAGCAGTCCACAGGGGTTCACTGAAGCTTTCTTT
TRBJ2-3 - TRBV19 - CASSGKRGAGTDTQYF TGTGCCAGTAGTGGGAAACGGGGGGCCGGAACAGATACGCAGTATTTT
TRBJ1-1 few TRBV12-5 - CASGPGTLNTEAFF TGTGCTAGTGGTCCCGGGACATTAAACACTGAAGCTTTCTTT
TRBJ1-2 - TRBV9 - CASSVLTTGSSSYGYTF TGTGCCAGCAGCGTTTTGACCACAGGTAGTAGTTCGTATGGCTACACCTTC
TRBJ1-2 - TRBV5-4 - CASSPTGNDYTF TGTGCCAGCAGCCCCACAGGGAACGACTACACCTTC
TRBJ1-2 - TRBV6-1 TRBD1 CASTESRDRGRNYGYTF TGTGCCAGTACTGAATCCCGGGACAGGGGGCGAAACTATGGCTACACCTTC
TRBJ2-3 few TRBV12-5 TRBD2 CASDRGVGTDTQYF TGTGCTAGTGACCGGGGGGTTGGTACAGATACGCAGTATTTT
TRBJ1-1 - TRBV6-1 TRBD1 CASSEYRGNTEAFF TGTGCCAGCAGTGAATACAGGGGGAACACTGAAGCTTTCTTT
TRBJ2-1 - TRBV21-1 - CASSAQTSGGVSSYNEQFF TGTGCCAGCAGCGCACAGACTAGCGGGGGGGTCAGCTCCTACAATGAGCAGTTCTTC
TRBJ2-7 - TRBV6-1 - CASSRDYEQYF TGTGCCAGCAGCAGGGACTACGAGCAGTACTTC
TRBJ2-3 - TRBV23-1 - CASSQEADSDTQYF TGCGCCAGCAGCCAGGAGGCTGACTCAGATACGCAGTATTTT
TRBJ1-2 - TRBV7-9 - CASSSGGVQPGSGYTF TGTGCCAGCAGCTCGGGGGGAGTTCAGCCCGGGAGCGGCTACACCTTC
TRBJ1-5 - TRBV29-1 TRBD1 CSAGQENQPQHF TGCAGCGCAGGACAGGAAAATCAGCCCCAGCATTTT
TRBJ2-7 - TRBV15 - CATSRTAGRRLYEQYF TGTGCCACCAGCAGGACTGCCGGGCGGAGGCTCTACGAGCAGTACTTC
TRBJ1-5 - TRBV6-1 - CASSEWGLGRGRNQPQHF TGTGCCAGCAGTGAGTGGGGCCTTGGGAGGGGACGAAATCAGCCCCAGCATTTT
TRBJ2-7 - TRBV5-1 - CASSLDSGMSYEQYF TGCGCCAGCAGCTTGGATAGCGGTATGAGCTACGAGCAGTACTTC
TRBJ2-7 once TRBV4-2 - CASSPVQVGYEQYF TGTGCCAGCAGCCCGGTTCAGGTTGGGTACGAGCAGTACTTC
TRBJ2-2 - TRBV30 - CAHDGAATGELFF TGTGCCCACGATGGGGCGGCCACCGGGGAGCTGTTTTTT
TRBJ2-2 - TRBV5-6 - CASTPRAKNTGELFF TGTGCCAGCACTCCCAGGGCTAAGAACACCGGGGAGCTGTTTTTT
TRBJ1-4 - TRBV5-6 - CASSSRGRVEKLFF TGTGCCAGCAGCTCACGGGGGAGGGTTGAAAAACTGTTTTTT
TRBJ1-1 - TRBV15 - CATSREPTTEAFF TGTGCCACCAGCAGGGAGCCTACCACTGAAGCTTTCTTT
TRBJ1-1 - TRBV11-2 TRBD1 CASSKGQYPEAFF TGTGCCAGCAGCAAGGGACAGTACCCTGAAGCTTTCTTT
TRBJ2-7 - TRBV6-5 TRBD1 CASSWTGDSYEQYF TGTGCCAGCAGTTGGACAGGCGACTCCTACGAGCAGTACTTC
TRBJ2-1 - TRBV27 TRBD2 CASRVTSGGARHQTYNEQFF TGTGCCAGCAGAGTAACTAGCGGGGGCGCCCGACATCAAACCTACAATGAGCAGTTCTTC
TRBJ1-3 - TRBV2 - CASHENSGNTIYF TGTGCCAGCCACGAGAACTCTGGAAACACCATATATTTT